This T cell receptor beta chain was retrieved from a study of OX40 agonist ivuxolimab in advanced cancers. Study-level information: Partial responses occurred in Three dose-escalation patients, one with hepatocellular carcinoma and two with cutaneous melanoma.

With baseline, cycle 4 day 1, and cycle 7 day 1 as timepoints, blood was sampled. V was pared by 1 base and J by 6 bases, with 5 bases of the junction left unmatched. The CDR3 length is 15 residues. Germline V gene lookup returns CDR1 MGHRA and CDR2 YSYEKL. Concerning this clone: Antigen specificity is unknown.

Study-level findings and limits: No antigen was identified for the clonally expanded peripheral T cells. At doses 0.1 to 3.0 mg/kg, CD4+ and CD8+ clones expanded.

The method was immunoSEQ multiplex PCR; TCRdb's version includes in-frame clones alone and lacks a portion of them. The sample has 60,000 to 80,000 clones, 89% seen once; the top ten hold about an eighth. The sample here was CD4+ or CD8+ T cells sorted from blood, taken in a trial of the OX40 agonist ivuxolimab. The receptor was isolated from an adult with an advanced solid tumor such as melanoma, head and neck, liver or kidney cancer. The chain combines TRBV4-1 with TRBJ1-4; TRBD1 matches at 7 bases. The CDR3 loop is CASSQARQGYEKLFF. The CDR3 region has the DNA TGCGCCAGCAGCCAAGCGCGACAGGGATATGAAAAACTGTTTTTT.